This T cell receptor (beta chain) was observed in a study of blood T cells in healthy people across ages. Trimming removed 4 bases from V and 3 bases from J, with 22 bases in between. The germline V gene encodes CDR1 DFQATT and CDR2 SNEGSKA (reference sequence). The CDR3 sequence is 17 residues long. Alongside a J-beta primer mix, a sample-barcoded 5' primer served in a second PCR lasting about 6 to 12 cycles. TCRdb re-analysed the 5' RACE reads in MiXCR, keeping a single row per CDR3 protein. Here the sample spans about 800,000 distinct CDR3 sequences, over 45% being singletons. The sequencing input was blood. The chain combines TRBV20-1 with TRBJ2-4; D could derive from TRBD1 or TRBD2 (5 bases each). The clonotype comes from a man younger than 40 in good health. DNA for the CDR3: TGCAGTGCTACAACTAACCCCGGGGACGTAGGCAAAAACATTCAGTACTTC. It is translated as CSATTNPGDVGKNIQYF.